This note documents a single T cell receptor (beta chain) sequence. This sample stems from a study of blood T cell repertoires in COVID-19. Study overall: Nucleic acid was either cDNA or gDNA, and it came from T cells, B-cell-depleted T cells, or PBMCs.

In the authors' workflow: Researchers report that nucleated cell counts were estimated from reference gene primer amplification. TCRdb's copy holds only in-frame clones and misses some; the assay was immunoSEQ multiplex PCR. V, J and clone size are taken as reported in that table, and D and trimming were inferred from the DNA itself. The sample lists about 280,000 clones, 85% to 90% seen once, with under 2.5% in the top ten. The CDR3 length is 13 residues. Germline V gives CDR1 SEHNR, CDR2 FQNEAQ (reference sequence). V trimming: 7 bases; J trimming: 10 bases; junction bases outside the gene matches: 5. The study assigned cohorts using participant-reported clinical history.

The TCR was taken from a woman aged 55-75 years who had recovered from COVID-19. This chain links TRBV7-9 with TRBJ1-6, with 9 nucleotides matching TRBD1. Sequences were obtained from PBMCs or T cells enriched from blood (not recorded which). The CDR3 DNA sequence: TGTGCCAGCACCGAGACAGGGGGATCACCCCTCCACTTT. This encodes CASTETGGSPLHF.